This T cell receptor (beta chain) comes out of a study of blood T cell repertoires in COVID-19. The overall study: The samples span acute and convalescent COVID-19 from the United States, Italy and Spain. From T cells, B-cell-depleted T cells, or PBMCs came the material, which was cDNA or gDNA.

Germline V gene data show CDR1 as SGDLS and CDR2 as YYNGEE. This CDR3 has 15 residues. Trimming at V came to 2 bases and at J to 2 bases, leaving 5 bases not matched to a gene. Patients in Seattle were enrolled during active infection, then followed longitudinally. Source study methods: Estimated nucleated cell counts came from reference gene primer amplification. Here immunoSEQ multiplex PCR was the method, and the copy in TCRdb shows in-frame clones only, minus some. V and J calls plus clone size are reproduced from that table; the DNA served to infer D and trimming. The data contain 400,000 to 450,000 clones, around 89% of them singletons.

Material: peripheral blood. This sequence originates from a woman in her 40s with COVID-19, enrolled during active disease. V gene TRBV9 combines with J gene TRBJ2-3, with TRBD2 matching 7 bases. CDR3 residues: CASSVQRGDTDTQYF. The DNA of the CDR3 is TGTGCCAGCAGCGTTCAGCGGGGTGACACAGATACGCAGTATTTT.